Listed here are 28 T cell receptor beta chains from one sample, sequenced in a study of cytomegalovirus exposure and HLA in healthy donors. PCR involved 60 Vbeta and 13 Jbeta primers. The table came from immunoSEQ multiplex PCR; TCRdb's copy has only in-frame clones and leaves some out. The sample lists under 200,000 clones; around 75% were seen once. Sequenced material: PBMCs. The receptor set was obtained from a woman aged 45 to 65 in good health and CMV-seropositive.

The chain recombines TRBV5-1 with TRBJ1-6, with a weak D call TRBD1 (5 bases). Looked up from germline, CDR1 is SGHRS and CDR2 is YFSETQ. There are 16 residues in the CDR3. Trimming removed 2 bases at V and 5 bases at J, with 14 bases between. The CDR3, as DNA: TGCGCCAGCAGCTTCGACAGCCGGGGGGATAATTCACCCCTCCACTTT. It codes for CASSFDSRGDNSPLHF. The whole variable domain, filled in from reference TRBV5-1 and TRBJ1-6, reads KAGVTQTPRYLIKTRGQQVTLSCSPISGHRSVSWYQQTPGQGLQFLFEYFSETQRNKGNFPGRFSGRQFSNSRSEMNVSTLELGDSALYLCASSFDSRGDNSPLHFGNGTRLTVT.

Remarks on this clone: Different DNA sequences within this sample yield the same CDR3. The chain has TRBV7-2 and TRBJ2-7; 15 positions agree with TRBD2. Germline V gene lookup returns CDR1 SGHTA and CDR2 FQGNSA. The length of the CDR3 is 16 residues. Trimming took 5 bases from V and 4 from J; bases not matched to a gene: 6. The CDR3 spells CASSLLGLAGGYEQYF. DNA for the CDR3: TGTGCCAGCAGCCTCTTGGGACTAGCGGGGGGATACGAGCAGTACTTC.

This clone appeared a single time. The V gene is TRBV28, the J gene TRBJ2-7, with D perhaps TRBD2 (6 bases). This CDR3 is built from 13 residues. Germline V gene data show CDR1 as MDHEN and CDR2 as SYDVKM. V was clipped by 3 bases and J by 2 bases, with 8 bases between them. The CDR3: CASSLAGPYEQYF. For the CDR3, the DNA is TGTGCCAGCAGTTTGGCGGGGCCCTACGAGCAGTACTTC. The entire variable domain, with the rest obtained from reference TRBV28 and TRBJ2-7, is as follows: DVKVTQSSRYLVKRTGEKVFLECVQDMDHENMFWYRQDPGLGLRLIYFSYDVKMKEKGDIPEGYSVSREKKERFSLILESASTNQTSMYLCASSLAGPYEQYFGPGTRLTVT.

The chain uses TRBV6-1 and TRBJ1-2; 8 nucleotides line up with TRBD1. V was pared by 0 bases and J by 7 bases, with 10 bases of the junction left unmatched. Germline CDR1 is MNHNS and CDR2 is SASEGT. This CDR3 region has 16 residues. In DNA, the CDR3 is TGTGCCAGCAGTGAAGCTCCGGGACAGGCCGTGTCTGGCTACACCTTC. Translation gives CASSEAPGQAVSGYTF.

The chain is built from TRBV16 and TRBJ1-1; tentatively, D is TRBD1 (5 bases). Germline V gene sequence: CDR1 KGHSY, CDR2 FQNENV. V was trimmed by 2 bases and J by 5 bases, leaving 12 bases between them. This CDR3 contains 14 residues. CDR3 region: CASSQRGYGTEAFF. As DNA, the CDR3 is TGTGCCAGCAGCCAAAGGGGATATGGGACTGAAGCTTTCTTT.

The chain joins TRBV7-7 to TRBJ2-5; no clear D. Trimming took off 5 bases at V and 1 base at J, with 11 bases between the two ends. CDR3 length: 14 amino acids. CDR1 is SSHAT, CDR2 FNYEAQ, per germline (reference sequence). Written as DNA, the CDR3 is TGTGCCAGCAGCCTCACTTTTTCCCAAGAGACCCAGTACTTC. Residues: CASSLTFSQETQYF.

The chain carries TRBV13 and TRBJ1-3; D ambiguous. The CDR3 extends over 14 amino acids. Trimming pared 0 bases from V and 4 bases from J, leaving 7 bases between. The germline V gene encodes CDR1 PRHDT and CDR2 FYEKMQ (reference sequence). CDR3 amino acids: CASSLGGAGNTIYF. CDR3 sequence (DNA): TGTGCCAGCAGCTTAGGAGGAGCCGGAAACACCATATATTTT.

The genes are TRBV2 and TRBJ2-7, with a weak D call TRBD1 (5 bases). V lost 4 bases and J lost 4, with 11 bases in between. The CDR3 has 13 amino acids. Per the germline V gene, CDR1 is SNHLY and CDR2 is FYNNEI. CDR3 DNA: TGTGCCAGCAGTGCTTGGCAGGGATACGAGCAGTACTTC. Residues: CASSAWQGYEQYF.

This clone was counted once. The rearrangement joins TRBV9 to TRBJ2-5, with 10 bases lining up with TRBD1. V lost 4 bases and J lost 3; bases outside the gene matches: 6. CDR1 and CDR2 (germline): SGDLS, YYNGEE. This CDR3 is built from 15 residues. As DNA, the CDR3 is TGTGCCAGCAGCCGACAGGGGGCTACGGAAGAGACCCAGTACTTC. Translated: CASSRQGATEETQYF.

The chain carries TRBV7-9 and TRBJ1-1; no clear D. The CDR3 covers 13 residues. Germline CDR1 reads SEHNR; CDR2 reads FQNEAQ (reference sequence). V was cut by 2 bases and J by 8 bases, with 12 bases left in between. This CDR3 is CASSLSTGREAFF. CDR3 sequence (DNA): TGTGCCAGCAGCTTATCAACTGGGAGAGAAGCTTTCTTT.

V is TRBV15 and J is TRBJ1-3; no clear D gene. Per germline, CDR1 LNHNV and CDR2 YYDKDF (reference sequence). Trimming left V 3 bases short and J 4 bases short, with 10 bases between. The CDR3 loop spans 14 amino acids. CDR3 protein: CATSSFSGGNTIYF. The CDR3 nucleotides read TGTGCCACCAGCAGCTTTTCAGGCGGAAACACCATATATTTT. The complete variable domain, with remaining parts taken from reference TRBV15 and TRBJ1-3, reads DAMVIQNPRYQVTQFGKPVTLSCSQTLNHNVMYWYQQKSSQAPKLLFHYYDKDFNNEADTPDNFQSRRPNTSFCFLDIRSPGLGDTAMYLCATSSFSGGNTIYFGEGSWLTVV.

This rearrangement joins TRBV10-3 to TRBJ1-4; D ambiguous. The germline gives CDR1 ENHRY, CDR2 SYGVKD. V was trimmed by 8 bases and J by 2 bases, leaving 9 bases between them. This CDR3 has 13 residues. The CDR3 region is CAISVGTNEKLFF. The CDR3 nucleotides read TGTGCCATCTCAGTCGGGACTAATGAAAAACTGTTTTTT.

The chain uses TRBV2 and TRBJ1-5; TRBD1 aligns across 7 bases. The CDR3 runs 13 residues. J lost 4 bases, V lost 5 bases, and 2 bases had no gene match. The germline CDR1 and CDR2 sequences are SNHLY and FYNNEI. The CDR3 loop reads CASSLQGNQPQHF. The CDR3 nucleotides are TGTGCCAGCAGTCTACAGGGGAATCAGCCCCAGCATTTT. Combining the CDR3 with reference TRBV2 and TRBJ1-5 gives the whole variable domain EPEVTQTPSHQVTQMGQEVILRCVPISNHLYFYWYRQILGQKVEFLVSFYNNEISEKSEIFDDQFSVERPDGSNFTLKIRSTKLEDSAMYFCASSLQGNQPQHFGDGTRLSIL.

The rearrangement uses TRBV6-1 and TRBJ2-1; D is perhaps TRBD2 (6 bases). This CDR3 is built from 15 residues. Per germline, CDR1 MNHNS and CDR2 SASEGT. V shed 6 bases and J shed 7 bases, with 19 bases lying between them. The CDR3 is CASRGDFQGDNEQFF. As DNA, the CDR3 is TGTGCCAGCAGGGGGGACTTCCAAGGGGATAATGAGCAGTTCTTC.

The chain recombines TRBV28 with TRBJ2-2; D possibly corresponds to TRBD1 (5 bases). V was trimmed by 7 bases and J by 0 bases, leaving 9 bases between them. The CDR3 sequence is 14 residues long. Germline CDR1 reads MDHEN; CDR2 reads SYDVKM. The CDR3 loop reads CASTSRANTGELFF. The CDR3 DNA is TGTGCCAGCACCTCCAGGGCGAACACCGGGGAGCTGTTTTTT. Full variable domain (missing parts from reference TRBV28 and TRBJ2-2): DVKVTQSSRYLVKRTGEKVFLECVQDMDHENMFWYRQDPGLGLRLIYFSYDVKMKEKGDIPEGYSVSREKKERFSLILESASTNQTSMYLCASTSRANTGELFFGEGSRLTVL.

This clone has just a few counts. The chain recombines TRBV27 with TRBJ1-5, with a possible D match to TRBD1 (6 bases). CDR1 is MNHEY and CDR2 is SMNVEV in the germline V gene (reference sequence). This CDR3 is 16 amino acids long. V was clipped by 6 bases and J by 0 bases, with 15 bases between them. CDR3 nucleotides: TGTGCCAGCAGGATGGGGGCCTCGTATAGCAATCAGCCCCAGCATTTT. Its translation: CASRMGASYSNQPQHF.

This clone came up a few times. V is TRBV7-9 and J is TRBJ2-3; 9 bases match TRBD2. CDR1 is SEHNR and CDR2 is FQNEAQ in the germline V gene (reference sequence). The length of the CDR3 is 16 residues. J was trimmed by 5 bases and V by 5 bases; bases with no gene match: 11. CDR3 region: CASSPSGGGAGDTQYF. Written as DNA, the CDR3 is TGTGCCAGCAGCCCTAGTGGCGGGGGGGCAGGAGATACGCAGTATTTT.

This clone has a handful of counts. The rearrangement uses TRBV5-4 and TRBJ1-2; the match to TRBD1 covers 7 bases. The CDR3 has 15 amino acids. The V gene's germline CDR1 is SGHNT and CDR2 YYREEE (reference sequence). The junction had 12 bases not matched to a gene; V was cut back by 4 bases and J by 6 bases. The CDR3 sequence is CASSGIQTGIHGYTF. CDR3 in DNA: TGTGCCAGCAGCGGAATCCAGACAGGGATTCATGGCTACACCTTC.

The rearrangement joins TRBV15 to TRBJ2-5; D perhaps matches TRBD1 (6 bases). The CDR3 has 17 amino acids. V lost 5 bases and J lost 1, with 20 bases in between. Germline CDR1 is LNHNV and CDR2 is YYDKDF (reference sequence). The DNA of the CDR3 is TGTGCCACCAGCGCCTCCACCGGCAGGGGCGGCCAAGAGACCCAGTACTTC. This encodes CATSASTGRGGQETQYF.

J is TRBJ2-5 and V is TRBV28; D is unclear. Germline V CDR1 and CDR2: MDHEN, SYDVKM. CDR3 size: 12 residues. Trimming cost V 1 base and J 6 bases, with 6 bases left between them. DNA of the CDR3: TGTGCCAGCAGTTTATACAGTAAGACCCAGTACTTC. Its protein product is CASSLYSKTQYF.

The V gene is TRBV4-2, the J gene TRBJ2-7; maybe TRBD2 (6 bases). The V gene's germline CDR1 is LGHNA and CDR2 YNFKEQ. This CDR3 has 16 residues. V lost 2 bases, J lost 4 bases, and 18 bases lay in between. The CDR3 region is CASSQTGTRLIYEQYF. DNA for the CDR3: TGTGCCAGCAGCCAAACCGGGACTCGACTCATTTACGAGCAGTACTTC.

Written as DNA, the CDR3 is TGTGCCAGCAGTAGGACAGGGGGCACCGGGGAGCTGTTTTTT. This translates into CASSRTGGTGELFF. This chain joins TRBV2 and TRBJ2-2, with 10 nucleotides matching TRBD1. The CDR3 runs to 14 residues. After removal of 5 bases from V and 4 bases from J, the junction contained 1 base not matched to a gene. The V gene's germline CDR1 is SNHLY and CDR2 FYNNEI. The full variable domain, rest sourced from reference TRBV2 and TRBJ2-2, is EPEVTQTPSHQVTQMGQEVILRCVPISNHLYFYWYRQILGQKVEFLVSFYNNEISEKSEIFDDQFSVERPDGSNFTLKIRSTKLEDSAMYFCASSRTGGTGELFFGEGSRLTVL.

The chain carries TRBV13 and TRBJ2-3, with 9 bases matching TRBD2. V shed 4 bases, J shed 4 bases, and the junction held 6 bases outside the gene matches. Germline CDR1 PRHDT, CDR2 FYEKMQ (reference sequence). This CDR3 region has 15 residues. CDR3 in amino acids: CASSSRAGGPDTQYF. CDR3 sequence (DNA): TGTGCCAGCAGCTCTAGAGCGGGGGGCCCAGATACGCAGTATTTT.

Only a few counts were recorded for this clone. The chain is built from TRBV5-1 and TRBJ1-1; D not resolved. V lost 4 bases to trimming and J lost 1 base, with 8 bases between them. The V gene's germline CDR1 is SGHRS and CDR2 YFSETQ. This CDR3 is 13 amino acids long. CDR3 in amino acids: CASSPAGNTEAFF. The CDR3 DNA sequence: TGCGCCAGCAGCCCGGCGGGGAACACTGAAGCTTTCTTT.

This chain joins TRBV6-6 and TRBJ2-2, with 8 bases matching TRBD1. With 6 bases clipped from V and 1 base from J, the junction kept 4 bases outside the gene matches. This CDR3 contains 15 residues. Germline lookup yields CDR1 MNHNY and CDR2 SVGAGI (reference sequence). In DNA form, the CDR3 reads TGTGCCAGCAGACTAGACAGGGGGAACACCGGGGAGCTGTTTTTT. The encoded protein is CASRLDRGNTGELFF.

This rearrangement joins TRBV6-5 to TRBJ2-3; the D gene is possibly TRBD2 (6 bases). CDR3 length equals 15 residues. The V end was cut by 6 bases, the J end by 2 bases, with 15 bases between. The germline V gene encodes CDR1 MNHEY and CDR2 SVGAGI. The CDR3 region has the DNA TGTGCCAGCAGCCAAGCGGGCCGTGACACAGATACGCAGTATTTT. Translating it yields CASSQAGRDTDTQYF.

The CDR3 is CAISDRDFLSYEQYF. The DNA of the CDR3 is TGTGCCATCAGTGACCGGGACTTCCTCTCCTACGAGCAGTACTTC. The chain joins TRBV10-3 to TRBJ2-7, with D tentatively TRBD2 (6 bases). The germline V gene has CDR1 ENHRY and CDR2 SYGVKD. CDR3 length: 15 amino acids. Trimming removed 3 bases from V and 0 bases from J, with 12 bases in between.

In its sample, this clone was seen a few times. The V call is TRBV5-5, the J call TRBJ1-4; D not certain. CDR1 and CDR2 (germline): SGHKS, YYEKEE (reference sequence). The CDR3 spans 15 residues. Trimming stripped 0 bases from V and 3 bases from J, with 9 bases between. CDR3 amino acids: CASSLDGAANEKLFF. Here the CDR3 DNA reads TGTGCCAGCAGCTTGGACGGTGCCGCTAATGAAAAACTGTTTTTT.